These 3 T cell receptor beta chains came from one sample sequenced in a study of a mutant IDH1 vaccine in newly diagnosed glioma. TCRdb's copy holds only in-frame clones and misses some; the assay was immunoSEQ multiplex PCR. The sample contains about 37,000 clones, approximately 80% of which appear only once. These TCRs' antigens remain unknown. The time point here: week 5, during vaccination. In every dose of vaccine, 300 ug of mutant IDH1 20-mer peptide was given alongside topical imiquimod. Sequencing used PBMCs, obtained from a glioma patient whose treatment included an IDH1 peptide vaccine. Receptors were obtained from a man under 40 with glioma.

The chain recombines TRBV5-4 with TRBJ1-2, with no clear D. Germline V CDR1 and CDR2: SGHNT, YYREEE (reference sequence). This CDR3 comprises 13 residues. V was cut by 1 base and J by 0 bases, with 4 bases left in between. The CDR3 DNA follows: TGTGCCAGCAGCTTGCCGGCTAACTATGGCTACACCTTC. It codes for CASSLPANYGYTF.

The chain has TRBV5-1 and TRBJ1-1, with unresolved D. There are 15 residues in the CDR3. V was trimmed by 0 bases and J by 1 base, leaving 10 bases between them. The germline V gene has CDR1 SGHRS and CDR2 YFSETQ. The CDR3 sequence is CASSLAIVGNTEAFF. CDR3 bases: TGCGCCAGCAGCTTGGCGATCGTGGGGAACACTGAAGCTTTCTTT.

The chain carries TRBV9 and TRBJ2-3; 7 positions agree with TRBD2. The CDR3 spans 14 residues. The trim removed 1 base at V and 3 bases at J, leaving 2 bases unmatched. Per the germline V gene, CDR1 is SGDLS and CDR2 is YYNGEE. This CDR3 reads CASSVSSGTDTQYF. The CDR3 DNA reads TGTGCCAGCAGCGTATCTAGCGGAACAGATACGCAGTATTTT.